The 28 T cell receptor beta chains reported below all come from one sample, sequenced in a study of technical replicates of blood from a few donors. The repertoire was sequenced with immunoSEQ multiplex PCR; TCRdb's copy has only in-frame clones and lacks some. Among about 85,000 clones listed, about 93% were seen once. Sample: T cells isolated from PBMCs. The origin of the receptors is a human donor in good health.

V gene TRBV7-6 combines with J gene TRBJ2-7; tentatively, D is TRBD2 (5 bases). The germline V gene encodes CDR1 SGHVS and CDR2 FNYEAQ. CDR3 length: 16 amino acids. The ends were cut back, 6 bases at V and 3 bases at J, with 21 bases in the middle. DNA of the CDR3: TGTGCCAGCAGGCCTAGCTCCGCGGACGGATTCTACGAGCAGTACTTC. Encoded protein: CASRPSSADGFYEQYF.

The chain links TRBV7-9 to TRBJ1-4; D perhaps matches TRBD1 (6 bases). The CDR3 is 15 amino acids. Germline values: CDR1 SEHNR, CDR2 FQNEAQ (reference sequence). Trimming removed 3 bases from V and 2 bases from J, with 10 bases in between. The chain's CDR3 is CASSFEGVTNEKLFF. CDR3 in DNA: TGTGCCAGCAGCTTTGAGGGGGTGACTAATGAAAAACTGTTTTTT.

This clone was observed once. This chain uses TRBV19 with TRBJ1-3; perhaps TRBD1 as D (5 bases). The CDR3 spans 14 residues. V lost 7 bases to trimming and J lost 0 bases, with 10 bases between them. CDR1 is LNHDA, CDR2 SQIVND, per germline (reference sequence). CDR3 in DNA: TGTGCCAGTACACAGGCGATCTCTGGAAACACCATATATTTT. This translates into CASTQAISGNTIYF.

The V gene is TRBV4-2, the J gene TRBJ1-2; D not resolved. The CDR3 is 18 amino acids. Germline assignment: CDR1 LGHNA and CDR2 YNFKEQ. The V gene lost 0 bases and the J gene lost 1 base, with 18 bases spanning the gap. The CDR3 sequence is CASSQDESGVTFNYGYTF. Written as DNA, the CDR3 is TGTGCCAGCAGCCAAGATGAATCAGGTGTAACTTTTAACTATGGCTACACCTTC.

The chain couples TRBV18 to TRBJ2-7; 11 bases map to TRBD1. V lost 2 bases, J lost 3 bases, and 3 bases stayed unmatched. The CDR3 totals 15 residues. In germline, CDR1 is KGHSH, CDR2 LQKENI. This CDR3 reads CASSPGTGGIYEQYF. CDR3 coding DNA: TGTGCCAGCTCACCAGGGACAGGGGGTATCTACGAGCAGTACTTC.

The CDR3 DNA follows: TGTGCCAGCAGACCGCTAGCGGACCAAGAGACCCAGTACTTC. Its translation is CASRPLADQETQYF. V and J are TRBV6-5 and TRBJ2-5; 7 bases map to TRBD2. The CDR3 has 14 amino acids. V trimming: 6 bases; J trimming: 0 bases; junction bases outside the gene matches: 4. Looked up from germline, CDR1 is MNHEY and CDR2 is SVGAGI.

The chain uses TRBV2 and TRBJ2-7; D remains unclear. V dropped 8 bases and J dropped 3 bases, with 14 bases sitting between them. CDR1 and CDR2 (germline): SNHLY, FYNNEI. CDR3 length equals 13 residues. The CDR3 DNA reads TGTGCCAGCTCCACCGTGGCCAACTACGAGCAGTACTTC. Translated, it gives CASSTVANYEQYF.

This chain links TRBV9 with TRBJ2-7; D remains unclear. The CDR3 has 15 amino acids. The V end was cut by 3 bases, the J end by 3 bases, with 16 bases between. Germline V lookup: CDR1 SGDLS, CDR2 YYNGEE. CDR3 region: CASSARSSPDYEQYF. The CDR3 DNA reads TGTGCCAGCAGCGCACGGTCTTCACCTGACTACGAGCAGTACTTC.

This chain links TRBV18 with TRBJ1-2; the D is unclear. The germline CDR1 and CDR2 sequences are KGHSH and LQKENI. The CDR3 is made up of 15 amino acids. The ends were cut back, 3 bases at V and 4 bases at J, with 15 bases in the middle. Here the CDR3 reads CASSPNLTTGYGYTF. The CDR3 coding sequence is TGTGCCAGCTCACCTAACCTTACCACGGGCTATGGCTACACCTTC.

V gene TRBV1 combines with J gene TRBJ1-2; the table's TRBD1 call for D was not verified on the DNA. TRBV1 is an annotated pseudogene. This CDR3 comprises 13 residues. The DNA of the CDR3 is TGCACCAGCAGCCAAGACAGGGGGGATGGCTACACCTTC. Translation gives CTSSQDRGDGYTF.

The chain carries TRBV5-1 and TRBJ1-4; a possible D gene is TRBD1 (5 bases). Germline lookup yields CDR1 SGHRS and CDR2 YFSETQ. Trimming stripped 8 bases from V and 7 bases from J, with 24 bases between. The CDR3 runs 16 residues. The CDR3 region is CASTYRSGGWGEKLFF. The CDR3 DNA sequence: TGCGCCAGTACCTACCGAAGTGGGGGGTGGGGTGAAAAACTGTTTTTT.

The chain recombines TRBV6-1 with TRBJ2-1; a possible D gene is TRBD2 (5 bases). Germline lookup yields CDR1 MNHNS and CDR2 SASEGT. With 1 base removed from V and 5 bases from J, the gap between germline ends came to 12 bases. There are 15 residues in the CDR3. CDR3 nucleotide sequence: TGTGCCAGCAGTGAAGGGCTAGCACGAAACAATGAGCAGTTCTTC. Protein sequence: CASSEGLARNNEQFF.

The chain uses TRBV25-1 and TRBJ2-1; 7 nucleotides line up with TRBD2. Unmatched junction bases numbered 13, after V lost 5 bases and J lost 12 bases. This CDR3 has 14 residues. Germline V gene data show CDR1 as MGHDK and CDR2 as SYGVNS. CDR3 region: CASSPVGGRKVQFF. The CDR3 nucleotides are TGTGCCAGCAGTCCCGTCGGGGGGAGGAAAGTGCAGTTCTTC.

The V call is TRBV30, the J call TRBJ2-7, with a weak D call TRBD2 (6 bases). The CDR3 has 13 residues. Germline V gene sequence: CDR1 GTSNPN, CDR2 SVGIG (reference sequence). Trimming cost V 5 bases and J 3 bases, with 14 bases left between them. This CDR3 is CAWAGGWNYEQYF. As DNA, the CDR3 is TGTGCCTGGGCCGGGGGTTGGAACTACGAGCAGTACTTC.

The CDR3 is CASSYGLAGRHHGDIQYF. The CDR3 region has the DNA TGCGCCAGCAGCTATGGACTAGCGGGAAGGCACCACGGGGACATTCAGTACTTC. This chain connects TRBV5-1 to TRBJ2-4, with TRBD2 matching 12 bases. This CDR3 comprises 18 residues. With V trimmed by 3 bases and J by 8 bases, 15 bases remained unmatched. CDR1 is SGHRS, CDR2 YFSETQ, per germline.

The chain combines TRBV30 with TRBJ2-7; 9 bases match TRBD1. Germline lookup yields CDR1 GTSNPN and CDR2 SVGIG (reference sequence). V lost 1 base, J lost 1 base, and 11 bases stayed unmatched. The CDR3 is made up of 17 amino acids. CDR3 residues: CAWSAPLGQGLSYEQYF. The DNA for the CDR3 is TGTGCCTGGAGTGCTCCCCTGGGACAGGGACTTTCCTACGAGCAGTACTTC.

The chain is built from TRBV29-1 and TRBJ1-1; 8 nucleotides line up with TRBD1. V lost 6 bases to trimming and J lost 8 bases; unmatched junction nucleotides: 5. Looked up from germline, CDR1 is SQVTM and CDR2 is ANQGSEA. The CDR3 contains 11 residues. This CDR3 is CSVRGTGEAFF. As DNA, the CDR3 is TGCAGCGTCCGTGGGACAGGAGAAGCTTTCTTT.

The V and J genes are TRBV30 and TRBJ1-6; the D gene is possibly TRBD1 (6 bases). Per the germline V gene, CDR1 is GTSNPN and CDR2 is SVGIG (reference sequence). Deletions cut 5 bases from V and 7 bases from J, with 21 bases between. The CDR3 is 16 amino acids. CDR3 bases: TGTGCCTGGGTTCCGGGGGGCCGTAGGCCGAATTCACCCCTCCACTTT. Amino acids: CAWVPGGRRPNSPLHF.

The V call is TRBV27, the J call TRBJ2-5, with TRBD2 matching 9 bases. Germline V gene data show CDR1 as MNHEY and CDR2 as SMNVEV (reference sequence). After removal of 2 bases from V and 2 bases from J, the junction contained 0 bases not matched to a gene. The CDR3 extends over 14 amino acids. The CDR3 spells CASSLLAGQETQYF. CDR3 sequence (DNA): TGTGCCAGCAGTTTACTAGCGGGGCAAGAGACCCAGTACTTC.

The chain uses TRBV5-1 and TRBJ2-6; D is unresolved. Trimming left V 0 bases short and J 0 bases short, with 7 bases between. CDR3 length: 16 amino acids. The germline V gene encodes CDR1 SGHRS and CDR2 YFSETQ. The CDR3 DNA follows: TGCGCCAGCAGCTTGGTAGCAATCTCTGGGGCCAACGTCCTGACTTTC. Protein product: CASSLVAISGANVLTF.

The genes are TRBV27 and TRBJ2-3, with D maybe TRBD1 (5 bases). The CDR3 sequence is 13 residues long. Germline loops: CDR1 MNHEY, CDR2 SMNVEV (reference sequence). V shed 6 bases and J shed 3 bases, with 10 bases lying between them. In DNA, the CDR3 is TGTGCCAGCAGCCAGGGCGGAACAGATACGCAGTATTTT. Its translation is CASSQGGTDTQYF.

CDR3 in amino acids: CASSFGVNQPQHF. For the CDR3, the DNA is TGTGCCAGCAGCTTCGGGGTCAATCAGCCCCAGCATTTT. The chain combines TRBV5-4 with TRBJ1-5; no clear D gene. Germline V gene data show CDR1 as SGHNT and CDR2 as YYREEE (reference sequence). The V end lost 2 bases, the J end lost 3 bases, and 6 bases lay between the germline ends. The CDR3 extends over 13 amino acids.

The chain employs TRBV2 and TRBJ2-7, with a tentative D call TRBD2 (6 bases). CDR1 SNHLY and CDR2 FYNNEI come from the germline V gene. V was cut by 4 bases and J by 2 bases, with 12 bases left in between. The CDR3 consists of 14 residues. CDR3 region: CASSVSGGAYEQYF. In nucleotides, the CDR3 is TGTGCCAGCAGTGTTTCCGGCGGGGCCTACGAGCAGTACTTC.

J is TRBJ2-1 and V is TRBV9; D perhaps matches TRBD1 (7 bases). Trimming left V 3 bases short and J 6 bases short, with 13 bases between. The germline V gene encodes CDR1 SGDLS and CDR2 YYNGEE. There are 14 residues in the CDR3. CDR3 loop: CASSDQGGFNEQFF. The DNA of the CDR3 is TGTGCCAGCAGCGACCAGGGGGGTTTCAATGAGCAGTTCTTC.

The rearrangement links TRBV2 to TRBJ2-7; 7 nucleotides line up with TRBD1. The length of the CDR3 is 17 residues. Trimming cost V 4 bases and J 3 bases; bases outside gene matches: 15. Germline V gives CDR1 SNHLY, CDR2 FYNNEI. CDR3 DNA: TGTGCCAGCAGTGGGTCCGTCACTCGAGGGACAGTCTACGAGCAGTACTTC. Protein: CASSGSVTRGTVYEQYF.

A few counts support this clone. This chain links TRBV2 with TRBJ1-1; D is perhaps TRBD1 (6 bases). CDR3 length equals 15 residues. Per the germline V gene, CDR1 is SNHLY and CDR2 is FYNNEI. V lost 6 bases and J 6 bases, leaving 20 bases between the germline ends. CDR3 protein: CASRVMGGLDSEAFF. As DNA, the CDR3 is TGTGCCAGCAGAGTTATGGGGGGGCTAGATTCTGAAGCTTTCTTT. The whole variable domain, filled in from reference TRBV2 and TRBJ1-1, reads EPEVTQTPSHQVTQMGQEVILRCVPISNHLYFYWYRQILGQKVEFLVSFYNNEISEKSEIFDDQFSVERPDGSNFTLKIRSTKLEDSAMYFCASRVMGGLDSEAFFGQGTRLTVV.

The chain links TRBV18 to TRBJ1-1; 7 bases match TRBD1. With 3 bases clipped from V and 0 bases from J, the junction kept 7 bases outside the gene matches. The length of the CDR3 is 16 residues. Germline V lookup: CDR1 KGHSH, CDR2 LQKENI. CDR3 protein: CASSPPRDRVNTEAFF. CDR3 DNA sequence: TGTGCCAGCTCACCTCCAAGGGACAGAGTGAACACTGAAGCTTTCTTT.

The J gene is TRBJ1-2, the V gene TRBV6-1; 7 nucleotides agree with TRBD1. Germline V gives CDR1 MNHNS, CDR2 SASEGT. The CDR3 contains 15 residues. Unmatched junction bases numbered 10, after V lost 6 bases and J lost 3 bases. The CDR3 reads CASSRIGGGDYGYTF. The CDR3 nucleotides read TGTGCCAGCAGCCGAATCGGAGGGGGCGACTATGGCTACACCTTC.